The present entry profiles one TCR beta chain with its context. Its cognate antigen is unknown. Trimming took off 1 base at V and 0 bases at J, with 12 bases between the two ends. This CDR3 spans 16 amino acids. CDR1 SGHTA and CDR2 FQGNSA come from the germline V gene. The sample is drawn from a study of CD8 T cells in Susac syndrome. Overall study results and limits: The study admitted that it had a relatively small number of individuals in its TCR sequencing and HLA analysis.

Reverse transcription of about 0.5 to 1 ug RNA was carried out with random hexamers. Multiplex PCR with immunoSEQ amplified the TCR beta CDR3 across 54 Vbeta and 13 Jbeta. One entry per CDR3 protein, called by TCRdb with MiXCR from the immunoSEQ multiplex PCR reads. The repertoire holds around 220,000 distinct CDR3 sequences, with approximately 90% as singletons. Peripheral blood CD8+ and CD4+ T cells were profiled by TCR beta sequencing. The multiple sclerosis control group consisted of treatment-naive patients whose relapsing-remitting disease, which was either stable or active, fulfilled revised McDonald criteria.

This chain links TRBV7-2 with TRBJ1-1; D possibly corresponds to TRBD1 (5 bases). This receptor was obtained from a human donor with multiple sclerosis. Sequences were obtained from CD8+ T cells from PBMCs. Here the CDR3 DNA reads TGTGCCAGCAGCTTAGAAGACCCAGGGCTGAACACTGAAGCTTTCTTT. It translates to CASSLEDPGLNTEAFF.